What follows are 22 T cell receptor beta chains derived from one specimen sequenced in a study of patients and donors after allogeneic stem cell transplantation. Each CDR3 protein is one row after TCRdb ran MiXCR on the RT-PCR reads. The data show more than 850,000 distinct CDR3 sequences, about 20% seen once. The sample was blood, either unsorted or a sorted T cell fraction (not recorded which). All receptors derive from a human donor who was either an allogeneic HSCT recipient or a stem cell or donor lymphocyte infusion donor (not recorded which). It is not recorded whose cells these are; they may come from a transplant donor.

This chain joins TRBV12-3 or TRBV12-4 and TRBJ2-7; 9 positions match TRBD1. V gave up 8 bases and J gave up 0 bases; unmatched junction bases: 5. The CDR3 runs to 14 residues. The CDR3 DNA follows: TGTGCCAGCGCAAACAGGGGGCCCTCCTACGAGCAGTACTTC. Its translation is CASANRGPSYEQYF.

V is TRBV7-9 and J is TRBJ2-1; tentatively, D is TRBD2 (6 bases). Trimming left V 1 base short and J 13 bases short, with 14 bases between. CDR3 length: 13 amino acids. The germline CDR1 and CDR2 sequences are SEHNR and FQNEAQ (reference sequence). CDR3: CASSLGGDGLQFF. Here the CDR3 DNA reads TGTGCCAGCAGCTTAGGGGGGGACGGATTACAGTTCTTC.

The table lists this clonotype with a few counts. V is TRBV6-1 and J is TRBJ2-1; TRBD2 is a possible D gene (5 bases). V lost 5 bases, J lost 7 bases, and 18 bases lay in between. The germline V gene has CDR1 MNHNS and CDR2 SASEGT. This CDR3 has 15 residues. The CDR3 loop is CASSHRHTTRNEQFF. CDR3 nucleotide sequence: TGTGCCAGCAGTCATCGACATACAACTAGGAATGAGCAGTTCTTC.

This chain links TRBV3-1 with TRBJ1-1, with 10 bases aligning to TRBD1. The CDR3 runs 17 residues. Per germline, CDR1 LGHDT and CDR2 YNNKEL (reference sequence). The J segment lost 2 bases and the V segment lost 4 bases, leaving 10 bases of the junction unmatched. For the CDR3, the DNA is TGTGCCAGCAGCCCTACTCGGGACAGGGGAGTAAACACTGAAGCTTTCTTT. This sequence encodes CASSPTRDRGVNTEAFF.

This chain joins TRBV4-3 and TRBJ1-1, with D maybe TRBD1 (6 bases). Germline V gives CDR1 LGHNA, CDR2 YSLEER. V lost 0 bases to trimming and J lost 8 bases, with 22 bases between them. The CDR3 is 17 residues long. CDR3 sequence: CASSQDSHRDPGMEAFF. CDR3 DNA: TGCGCCAGCAGCCAAGATTCCCACAGGGATCCGGGTATGGAAGCTTTCTTT.

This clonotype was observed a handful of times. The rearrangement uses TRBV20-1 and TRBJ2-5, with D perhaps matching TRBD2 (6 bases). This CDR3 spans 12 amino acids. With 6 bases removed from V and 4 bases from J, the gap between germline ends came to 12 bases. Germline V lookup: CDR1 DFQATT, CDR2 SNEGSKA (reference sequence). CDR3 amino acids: CSARTNLETQYF. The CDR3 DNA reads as TGCAGTGCCAGGACTAACCTAGAGACCCAGTACTTC.

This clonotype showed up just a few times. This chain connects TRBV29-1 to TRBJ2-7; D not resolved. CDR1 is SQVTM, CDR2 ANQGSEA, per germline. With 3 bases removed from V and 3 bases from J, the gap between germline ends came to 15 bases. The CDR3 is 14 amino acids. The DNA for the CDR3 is TGCAGCGTTGAGGTCCCAGCTAAGGACTACGAGCAGTACTTC. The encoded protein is CSVEVPAKDYEQYF.

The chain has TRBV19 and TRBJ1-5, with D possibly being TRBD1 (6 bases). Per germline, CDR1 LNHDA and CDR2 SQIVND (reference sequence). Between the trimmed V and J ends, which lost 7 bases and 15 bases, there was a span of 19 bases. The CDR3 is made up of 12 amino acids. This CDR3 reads CASTPSTGVLHF. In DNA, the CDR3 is TGTGCCAGTACCCCCTCGACAGGCGTTCTGCATTTT.

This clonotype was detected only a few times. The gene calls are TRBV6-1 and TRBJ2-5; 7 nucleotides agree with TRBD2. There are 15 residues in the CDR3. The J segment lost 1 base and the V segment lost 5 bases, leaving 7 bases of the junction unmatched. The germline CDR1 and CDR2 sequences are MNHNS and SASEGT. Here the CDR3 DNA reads TGTGCCAGCAGTCCGAGGGCGGGGGTCCAAGAGACCCAGTACTTC. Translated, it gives CASSPRAGVQETQYF.

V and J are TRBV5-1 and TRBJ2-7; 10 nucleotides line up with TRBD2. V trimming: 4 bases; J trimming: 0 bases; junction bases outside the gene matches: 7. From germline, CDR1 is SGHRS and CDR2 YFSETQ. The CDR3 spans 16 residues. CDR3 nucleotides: TGCGCCAGCAGCCCACTGCCTAGCGGGAGCTCCTACGAGCAGTACTTC. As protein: CASSPLPSGSSYEQYF.

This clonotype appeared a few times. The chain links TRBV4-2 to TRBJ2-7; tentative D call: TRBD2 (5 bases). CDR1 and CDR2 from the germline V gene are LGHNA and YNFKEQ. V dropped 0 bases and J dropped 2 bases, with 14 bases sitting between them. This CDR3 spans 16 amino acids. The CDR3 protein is CASSQDPGRLPYEQYF. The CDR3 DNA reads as TGTGCCAGCAGCCAAGATCCGGGGAGATTACCCTACGAGCAGTACTTC.

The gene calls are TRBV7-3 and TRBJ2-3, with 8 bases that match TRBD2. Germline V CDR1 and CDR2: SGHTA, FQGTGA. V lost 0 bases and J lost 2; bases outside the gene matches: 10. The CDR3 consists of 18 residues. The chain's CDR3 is CASSLTSGGLGATDTQYF. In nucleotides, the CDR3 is TGTGCCAGCAGCTTAACCAGCGGGGGCCTTGGGGCCACAGATACGCAGTATTTT. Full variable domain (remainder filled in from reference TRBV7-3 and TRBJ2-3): GAGVSQTPSNKVTEKGKYVELRCDPISGHTALYWYRQSLGQGPEFLIYFQGTGAADDSGLPNDRFFAVRPEGSVSTLKIQRTERGDSAVYLCASSLTSGGLGATDTQYFGPGTRLTVL.

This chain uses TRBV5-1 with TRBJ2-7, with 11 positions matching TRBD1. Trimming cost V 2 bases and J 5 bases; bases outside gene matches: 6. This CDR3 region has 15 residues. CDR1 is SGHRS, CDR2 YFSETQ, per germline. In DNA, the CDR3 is TGCGCCAGCAGCTTCTTGGGACAGGGGGTCCACGAGCAGTACTTC. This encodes CASSFLGQGVHEQYF.

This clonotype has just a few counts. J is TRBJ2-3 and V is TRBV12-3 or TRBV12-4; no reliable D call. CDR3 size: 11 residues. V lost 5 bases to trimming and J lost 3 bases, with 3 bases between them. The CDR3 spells CASSKTDTQYF. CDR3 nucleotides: TGTGCCAGCAGTAAAACAGATACGCAGTATTTT.

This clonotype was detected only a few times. This CDR3 is CAWLKSSGGLPETQYF. The DNA for the CDR3 is TGTGCCTGGCTGAAGTCAAGCGGGGGATTGCCGGAGACCCAGTACTTC. V usage is TRBV30 and J usage is TRBJ2-5, with 8 nucleotides matching TRBD2. After removal of 5 bases from V and 5 bases from J, the junction contained 16 bases not matched to a gene. This CDR3 has 16 amino acids. Germline CDR1 and CDR2: GTSNPN and SVGIG (reference sequence). The full variable domain, completed using reference TRBV30 and TRBJ2-5, is SQTIHQWPATLVQPVGSPLSLECTVEGTSNPNLYWYRQAAGRGLQLLFYSVGIGQISSEVPQNLSASRPQDRQFILSSKKLLLSDSGFYLCAWLKSSGGLPETQYFGPGTRLLVL.

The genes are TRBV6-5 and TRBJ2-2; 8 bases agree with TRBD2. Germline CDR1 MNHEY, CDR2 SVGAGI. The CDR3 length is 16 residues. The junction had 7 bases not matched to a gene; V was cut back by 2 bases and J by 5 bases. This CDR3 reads CASSYTFRLATGELFF. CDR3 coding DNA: TGTGCCAGCAGTTACACATTCAGACTAGCGACCGGGGAGCTGTTTTTT.

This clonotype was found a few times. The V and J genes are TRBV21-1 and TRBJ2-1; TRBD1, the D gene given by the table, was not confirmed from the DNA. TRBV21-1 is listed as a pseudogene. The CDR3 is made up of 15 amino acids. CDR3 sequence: CASSKPREAYNEQFF. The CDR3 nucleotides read TGTGCCAGCAGCAAACCCCGGGAGGCCTACAATGAGCAGTTCTTC.

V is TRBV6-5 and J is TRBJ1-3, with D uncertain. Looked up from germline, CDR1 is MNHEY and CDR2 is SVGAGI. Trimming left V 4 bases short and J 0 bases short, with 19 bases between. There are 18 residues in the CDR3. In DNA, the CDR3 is TGTGCCAGCAGTTTCAAACCGGGAGGAACTAGCTCTGGAAACACCATATATTTT. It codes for CASSFKPGGTSSGNTIYF.

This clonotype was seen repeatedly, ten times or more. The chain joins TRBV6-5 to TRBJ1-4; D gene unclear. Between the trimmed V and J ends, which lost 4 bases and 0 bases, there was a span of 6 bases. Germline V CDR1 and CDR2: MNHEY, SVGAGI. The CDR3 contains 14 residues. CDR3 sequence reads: CASSSLATNEKLFF. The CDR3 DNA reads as TGTGCCAGCAGTTCCCTTGCAACTAATGAAAAACTGTTTTTT.

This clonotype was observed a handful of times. The CDR3, as DNA: TGCAGCGTTGAACACCTCCATGGGACCCAGTACTTC. It translates to CSVEHLHGTQYF. The V gene is TRBV29-1, the J gene TRBJ2-5; D gene unclear. Germline CDR1 reads SQVTM; CDR2 reads ANQGSEA. V dropped 2 bases and J dropped 7 bases, with 11 bases sitting between them. CDR3 length: 12 residues.

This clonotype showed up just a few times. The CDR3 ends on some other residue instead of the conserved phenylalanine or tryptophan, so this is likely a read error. The CDR3 DNA reads TGTGCCAGCAGTTTATCGGAGGACTTAGTGGGGAACACTGAAGCTTTCGTT. Translation: CASSLSEDLVGNTEAFV. The gene calls are TRBV27 and TRBJ1-1; no clear D gene. With 0 bases removed from V and 1 base from J, the gap between germline ends came to 15 bases. The CDR3 has 17 residues. Germline V gene data show CDR1 as MNHEY and CDR2 as SMNVEV (reference sequence).

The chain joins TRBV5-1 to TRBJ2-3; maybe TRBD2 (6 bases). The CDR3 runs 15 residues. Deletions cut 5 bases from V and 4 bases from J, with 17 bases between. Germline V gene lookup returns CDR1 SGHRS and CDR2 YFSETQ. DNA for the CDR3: TGCGCCAGCAGGACGGGACTCTCGGAGGCAGATACGCAGTATTTT. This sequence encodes CASRTGLSEADTQYF.